A selection of T cell receptor beta chains follows, all from one sample in a study of Ad26.COV2.S vaccination and SARS-CoV-2 variants. Using immunoSEQ multiplex PCR, the repertoire was profiled, and TCRdb retains in-frame clones only, with some absent. The data show around 350,000 clones, with approximately 90% seen just once and 3% to 4% held by the top ten. The input for sequencing was peripheral blood, taken after recovery from COVID-19. The origin of the receptors is a human donor who had recovered from COVID-19. Each CDR3 is given with its conserved first and last residue. The order of the fields is J gene, V gene, clone size, D gene, CDR3 protein, CDR3 DNA. The D gene is left open where the match is weak. Clone size appears in some rows only: once, few, many, or a class for an expanded clone.

j_gene: TRBJ1-3
v_gene: TRBV7-6
abundance: -
d_gene: -
CDR3aa: CASSSPRRSGNTIYF
CDR3nt: TGTGCCAGCAGCTCCCCCAGGCGCTCTGGAAACACCATATATTTT

j_gene: TRBJ2-1
v_gene: TRBV29-1
abundance: -
d_gene: TRBD2
CDR3aa: CSAHPSGGARRTYNEQFF
CDR3nt: TGCAGCGCTCACCCTAGCGGGGGGGCACGGCGTACCTACAATGAGCAGTTCTTC

j_gene: TRBJ2-2
v_gene: TRBV5-1
abundance: -
d_gene: -
CDR3aa: CASSLVNTGELFF
CDR3nt: TGCGCCAGCAGCCTCGTGAACACCGGGGAGCTGTTTTTT

j_gene: TRBJ1-1
v_gene: TRBV6-2/TRBV6-3
abundance: -
d_gene: -
CDR3aa: CASSFQGMRGTNTEAFF
CDR3nt: TGTGCCAGCAGTTTCCAGGGTATGCGGGGGACGAACACTGAAGCTTTCTTT

j_gene: TRBJ1-2
v_gene: TRBV2
abundance: -
d_gene: -
CDR3aa: CASSDTDGYTF
CDR3nt: TGTGCCAGCAGTGACACAGACGGCTACACCTTC

j_gene: TRBJ2-6
v_gene: TRBV27
abundance: once
d_gene: -
CDR3aa: CASSLSQGIANVLTF
CDR3nt: TGTGCCAGCAGTTTATCACAGGGTATAGCCAACGTCCTGACTTTC

j_gene: TRBJ2-7
v_gene: TRBV2
abundance: -
d_gene: -
CDR3aa: CASSASWSYEQYF
CDR3nt: TGTGCCAGCAGCGCTTCGTGGTCCTACGAGCAGTACTTC

j_gene: TRBJ2-5
v_gene: TRBV6-5
abundance: -
d_gene: -
CDR3aa: CASSYSYFQETQYF
CDR3nt: TGTGCCAGCAGTTACTCCTATTTCCAAGAGACCCAGTACTTC

j_gene: TRBJ1-3
v_gene: TRBV6-5
abundance: -
d_gene: -
CDR3aa: CASSYDVGNTIYF
CDR3nt: TGTGCCAGCAGTTACGACGTCGGAAACACCATATATTTT

j_gene: TRBJ2-7
v_gene: TRBV27
abundance: -
d_gene: -
CDR3aa: CASANDRSYEQYF
CDR3nt: TGTGCCAGCGCCAATGACAGGAGCTACGAGCAGTACTTC

j_gene: TRBJ2-3
v_gene: TRBV13
abundance: -
d_gene: TRBD2
CDR3aa: CASSLWGGGVPDTQYF
CDR3nt: TGTGCCAGCAGCTTATGGGGCGGGGGTGTCCCAGATACGCAGTATTTT

j_gene: TRBJ1-1
v_gene: TRBV29-1
abundance: -
d_gene: TRBD1
CDR3aa: CSVETGGTEAFF
CDR3nt: TGCAGCGTAGAGACAGGGGGCACTGAAGCTTTCTTT

j_gene: TRBJ2-1
v_gene: TRBV12-2
abundance: -
d_gene: -
CDR3aa: CASRFAGQDPELGEQFF
CDR3nt: TGTGCAAGTCGCTTTGCCGGACAGGACCCCGAGTTGGGGGAGCAGTTCTTC

j_gene: TRBJ2-3
v_gene: TRBV10-3
abundance: -
d_gene: -
CDR3aa: CAIKRTSTDTQYF
CDR3nt: TGTGCCATCAAACGGACCAGCACAGATACGCAGTATTTT

j_gene: TRBJ2-5
v_gene: TRBV19
abundance: -
d_gene: TRBD2
CDR3aa: CASSNLAGYGETQYF
CDR3nt: TGTGCCAGTAGTAACTTAGCGGGGTACGGAGAGACCCAGTACTTC

j_gene: TRBJ2-4
v_gene: TRBV7-9
abundance: -
d_gene: -
CDR3aa: CASSLPTGTSDIQYF
CDR3nt: TGTGCCAGCAGCTTACCCACTGGAACGTCGGACATTCAGTACTTC

j_gene: TRBJ1-4
v_gene: TRBV4-3
abundance: -
d_gene: -
CDR3aa: CASSQDNNEKLFF
CDR3nt: TGCGCCAGCAGCCAAGACAATAATGAAAAACTGTTTTTT

j_gene: TRBJ2-1
v_gene: TRBV10-3
abundance: -
d_gene: TRBD1
CDR3aa: CAISPGTGTDEQFF
CDR3nt: TGTGCCATCAGTCCGGGGACAGGGACCGATGAGCAGTTCTTC

j_gene: TRBJ1-1
v_gene: TRBV5-8
abundance: once
d_gene: -
CDR3aa: CASSLQVREPNTEAFF
CDR3nt: TGTGCCAGCAGCTTACAGGTTAGGGAACCAAACACTGAAGCTTTCTTT

j_gene: TRBJ2-5
v_gene: TRBV5-4
abundance: -
d_gene: TRBD2
CDR3aa: CASSVQGISGGKQETQYF
CDR3nt: TGTGCCAGCAGCGTGCAGGGTATAAGCGGGGGTAAGCAAGAGACCCAGTACTTC

j_gene: TRBJ2-7
v_gene: TRBV3-1/TRBV3-2
abundance: -
d_gene: -
CDR3aa: CASSQATEQYF
CDR3nt: TGTGCCAGCAGCCAAGCGACAGAGCAGTACTTC

j_gene: TRBJ1-1
v_gene: TRBV19
abundance: -
d_gene: -
CDR3aa: CATAPGQGNTEAFF
CDR3nt: TGTGCCACCGCACCGGGACAAGGGAACACTGAAGCTTTCTTT

j_gene: TRBJ1-2
v_gene: TRBV12-3/TRBV12-4
abundance: -
d_gene: -
CDR3aa: CASSLGQGKGYTF
CDR3nt: TGTGCCAGCAGTTTAGGTCAGGGAAAAGGCTACACCTTC

j_gene: TRBJ2-1
v_gene: TRBV9
abundance: -
d_gene: TRBD2
CDR3aa: CASSVGLLAGDNEQFF
CDR3nt: TGTGCCAGCAGCGTAGGTCTTCTAGCGGGGGACAATGAGCAGTTCTTC

j_gene: TRBJ2-2
v_gene: TRBV10-3
abundance: -
d_gene: TRBD2
CDR3aa: CAIRPRGLAGAGTGELFF
CDR3nt: TGTGCCATCCGACCCCGGGGACTAGCGGGGGCCGGAACCGGGGAGCTGTTTTTT

j_gene: TRBJ2-2
v_gene: TRBV11-3
abundance: -
d_gene: -
CDR3aa: CASSTQITGELFF
CDR3nt: TGTGCCAGCAGCACACAGATCACCGGGGAGCTGTTTTTT

j_gene: TRBJ1-5
v_gene: TRBV5-6
abundance: -
d_gene: TRBD1
CDR3aa: CASSPASDRGYQPQHF
CDR3nt: TGTGCCAGCAGCCCGGCCAGCGACAGGGGGTATCAGCCCCAGCATTTT

j_gene: TRBJ1-4
v_gene: TRBV7-8
abundance: -
d_gene: -
CDR3aa: CASSLSGRNEKLFF
CDR3nt: TGTGCCAGCAGCTTATCGGGCCGGAATGAAAAACTGTTTTTT

j_gene: TRBJ1-1
v_gene: TRBV5-6
abundance: -
d_gene: -
CDR3aa: CASSLHPNTEAFF
CDR3nt: TGTGCCAGCAGCTTGCACCCGAACACTGAAGCTTTCTTT

j_gene: TRBJ2-1
v_gene: TRBV9
abundance: -
d_gene: -
CDR3aa: CASSVEGRPGNEQFF
CDR3nt: TGTGCCAGCAGCGTAGAAGGGCGGCCAGGAAATGAGCAGTTCTTC

j_gene: TRBJ1-4
v_gene: TRBV6-6
abundance: -
d_gene: TRBD1
CDR3aa: CASLTGGRTNEKLFF
CDR3nt: TGTGCCAGCCTAACAGGGGGTCGGACTAATGAAAAACTGTTTTTT

j_gene: TRBJ2-5
v_gene: TRBV7-9
abundance: -
d_gene: -
CDR3aa: CASSRREAETQYF
CDR3nt: TGTGCCAGCAGCCGTAGAGAGGCGGAGACCCAGTACTTC

j_gene: TRBJ1-4
v_gene: TRBV3-1/TRBV3-2
abundance: -
d_gene: -
CDR3aa: CASSQDREKLFF
CDR3nt: TGTGCCAGCAGCCAAGACAGGGAAAAACTGTTTTTT

j_gene: TRBJ2-7
v_gene: TRBV7-2
abundance: -
d_gene: TRBD2
CDR3aa: CASSLSGGLSYEQYF
CDR3nt: TGTGCCAGCAGCCTGAGCGGGGGGTTATCCTACGAGCAGTACTTC

j_gene: TRBJ2-6
v_gene: TRBV7-2
abundance: -
d_gene: TRBD1
CDR3aa: CASSPGTGISGANVLTF
CDR3nt: TGTGCCAGCAGCCCCGGGACAGGGATCTCTGGGGCCAACGTCCTGACTTTC

j_gene: TRBJ1-1
v_gene: TRBV6-5
abundance: once
d_gene: -
CDR3aa: CASGRWNTEAFF
CDR3nt: TGTGCCAGCGGCAGGTGGAACACTGAAGCTTTCTTT

j_gene: TRBJ2-7
v_gene: TRBV6-5
abundance: -
d_gene: -
CDR3aa: CASSYSNYPPEQYF
CDR3nt: TGTGCCAGCAGTTACTCGAATTATCCACCGGAGCAGTACTTC

j_gene: TRBJ1-1
v_gene: TRBV6-5
abundance: few
d_gene: -
CDR3aa: CASSYSKAANTEAFF
CDR3nt: TGTGCCAGCAGTTACTCAAAGGCGGCGAACACTGAAGCTTTCTTT

j_gene: TRBJ1-6
v_gene: TRBV19
abundance: -
d_gene: -
CDR3aa: CASSIARSSYNSPLHF
CDR3nt: TGTGCCAGTAGTATCGCCAGGAGCTCCTATAATTCACCCCTCCACTTT

j_gene: TRBJ1-1
v_gene: TRBV19
abundance: -
d_gene: TRBD1
CDR3aa: CASSIVIGTGGKAFF
CDR3nt: TGTGCCAGTAGTATCGTTATAGGGACAGGGGGCAAAGCTTTCTTT

j_gene: TRBJ2-7
v_gene: TRBV10-3
abundance: -
d_gene: -
CDR3aa: CAITDPGGLYEQYF
CDR3nt: TGTGCCATCACGGACCCCGGCGGCCTCTACGAGCAGTACTTC

j_gene: TRBJ2-3
v_gene: TRBV7-6
abundance: -
d_gene: TRBD1
CDR3aa: CASSLVGGGHSSTDTQYF
CDR3nt: TGTGCCAGCAGCTTAGTAGGGGGCGGGCACTCGTCCACAGATACGCAGTATTTT

j_gene: TRBJ2-5
v_gene: TRBV2
abundance: -
d_gene: -
CDR3aa: CASSGDGKETQYF
CDR3nt: TGTGCCAGCAGTGGGGACGGGAAAGAGACCCAGTACTTC

j_gene: TRBJ1-1
v_gene: TRBV6-5
abundance: -
d_gene: TRBD1
CDR3aa: CASSRQGLNTEAFF
CDR3nt: TGTGCCAGCAGTCGACAGGGATTGAACACTGAAGCTTTCTTT

j_gene: TRBJ2-5
v_gene: TRBV9
abundance: -
d_gene: -
CDR3aa: CASSVGPRAQETQYF
CDR3nt: TGTGCCAGCAGCGTAGGTCCCAGGGCACAAGAGACCCAGTACTTC

j_gene: TRBJ2-5
v_gene: TRBV24-1
abundance: once
d_gene: -
CDR3aa: CATSDSEQETQYF
CDR3nt: TGTGCCACCAGTGATTCCGAGCAAGAGACCCAGTACTTC

j_gene: TRBJ1-1
v_gene: TRBV24-1
abundance: -
d_gene: TRBD1
CDR3aa: CATSPPGQGKAFF
CDR3nt: TGTGCCACCAGTCCACCGGGACAGGGTAAAGCTTTCTTT

j_gene: TRBJ2-2
v_gene: TRBV24-1
abundance: -
d_gene: -
CDR3aa: CATSDSRFGMTTGELFF
CDR3nt: TGTGCCACCAGTGACTCCCGCTTCGGTATGACGACCGGGGAGCTGTTTTTT

j_gene: TRBJ1-2
v_gene: TRBV7-2
abundance: -
d_gene: TRBD1
CDR3aa: CASSSSTGNYGYTF
CDR3nt: TGTGCCAGCAGCTCATCGACAGGGAACTATGGCTACACCTTC

j_gene: TRBJ2-3
v_gene: TRBV5-1
abundance: once
d_gene: -
CDR3aa: CASSLASLGTDTQYF
CDR3nt: TGCGCCAGCAGCTTGGCCTCACTCGGCACAGATACGCAGTATTTT

j_gene: TRBJ1-6
v_gene: TRBV6-6
abundance: -
d_gene: TRBD1
CDR3aa: CASSQGGNSPLHF
CDR3nt: TGTGCCAGCAGTCAGGGGGGGAATTCACCCCTCCACTTT

j_gene: TRBJ1-2
v_gene: TRBV19
abundance: once
d_gene: -
CDR3aa: CASSTQHQESYGYTF
CDR3nt: TGTGCCAGTAGTACCCAACATCAGGAGTCCTATGGCTACACCTTC

j_gene: TRBJ1-1
v_gene: TRBV29-1
abundance: once
d_gene: -
CDR3aa: CSVHRGGGEAFF
CDR3nt: TGCAGCGTGCACCGGGGTGGAGGTGAAGCTTTCTTT

j_gene: TRBJ1-1
v_gene: TRBV4-2
abundance: -
d_gene: -
CDR3aa: CASSQDPTGREAFF
CDR3nt: TGTGCCAGCAGCCAAGATCCTACAGGGCGCGAGGCTTTCTTT